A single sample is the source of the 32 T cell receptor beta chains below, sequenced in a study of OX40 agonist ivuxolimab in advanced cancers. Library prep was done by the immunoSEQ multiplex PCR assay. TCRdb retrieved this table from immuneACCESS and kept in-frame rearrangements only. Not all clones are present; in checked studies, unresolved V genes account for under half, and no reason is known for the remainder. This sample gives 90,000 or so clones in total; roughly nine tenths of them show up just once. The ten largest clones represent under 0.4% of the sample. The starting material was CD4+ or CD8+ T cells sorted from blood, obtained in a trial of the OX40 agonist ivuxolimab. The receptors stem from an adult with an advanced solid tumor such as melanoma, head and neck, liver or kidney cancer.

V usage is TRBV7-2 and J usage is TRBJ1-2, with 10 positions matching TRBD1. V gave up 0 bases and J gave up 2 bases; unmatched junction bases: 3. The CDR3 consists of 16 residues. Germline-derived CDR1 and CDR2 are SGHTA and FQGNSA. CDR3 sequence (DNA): TGTGCCAGCAGCTTAGCAGGGACAGGGGTAAACTATGGCTACACCTTC. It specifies CASSLAGTGVNYGYTF. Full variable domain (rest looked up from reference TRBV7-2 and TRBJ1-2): GAGVSQSPSNKVTEKGKDVELRCDPISGHTALYWYRQSLGQGLEFLIYFQGNSAPDKSGLPSDRFSAERTGGSVSTLTIQRTQQEDSAVYLCASSLAGTGVNYGYTFGSGTRLTVV.

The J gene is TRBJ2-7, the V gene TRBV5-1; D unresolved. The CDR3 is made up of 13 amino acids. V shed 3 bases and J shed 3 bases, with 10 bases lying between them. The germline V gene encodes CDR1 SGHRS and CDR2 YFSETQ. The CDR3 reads CASSSGPHYEQYF. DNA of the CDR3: TGCGCCAGCAGCTCTGGACCTCACTACGAGCAGTACTTC.

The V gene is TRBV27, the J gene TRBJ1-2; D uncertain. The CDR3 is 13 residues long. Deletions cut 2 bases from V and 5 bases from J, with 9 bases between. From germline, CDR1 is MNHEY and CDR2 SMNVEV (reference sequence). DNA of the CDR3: TGTGCCAGCAGTTTAAGCACCGATTATGGCTACACCTTC. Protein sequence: CASSLSTDYGYTF.

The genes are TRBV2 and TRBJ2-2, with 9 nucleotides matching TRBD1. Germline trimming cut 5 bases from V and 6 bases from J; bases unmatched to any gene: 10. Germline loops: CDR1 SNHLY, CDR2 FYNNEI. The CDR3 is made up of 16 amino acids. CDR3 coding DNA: TGTGCCAGCAGTTGGGTTCGACAGGGGGTGTCCGGGGAGCTGTTTTTT. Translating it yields CASSWVRQGVSGELFF.

CDR3 in DNA: TGTGCCAGCAGCGTAGAGGGGTCACCCCTCCACTTT. Encoded protein: CASSVEGSPLHF. The chain carries TRBV9 and TRBJ1-6; D is possibly TRBD1 (5 bases). Germline assignment: CDR1 SGDLS and CDR2 YYNGEE. The CDR3 is 12 amino acids. Trimming took 0 bases from V and 10 from J, leaving 5 bases between them.

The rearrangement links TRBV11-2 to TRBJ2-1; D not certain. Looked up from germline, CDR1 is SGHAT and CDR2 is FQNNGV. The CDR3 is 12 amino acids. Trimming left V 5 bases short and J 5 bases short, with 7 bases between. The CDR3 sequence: CASSASDNEQFF. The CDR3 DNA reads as TGTGCCAGCAGCGCCTCGGACAATGAGCAGTTCTTC.

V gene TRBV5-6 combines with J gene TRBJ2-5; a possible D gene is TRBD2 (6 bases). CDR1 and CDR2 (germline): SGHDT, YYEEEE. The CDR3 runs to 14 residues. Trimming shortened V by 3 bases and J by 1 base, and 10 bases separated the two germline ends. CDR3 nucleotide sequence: TGTGCCAGCAGCTCGATCGGGGGCCAAGAGACCCAGTACTTC. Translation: CASSSIGGQETQYF.

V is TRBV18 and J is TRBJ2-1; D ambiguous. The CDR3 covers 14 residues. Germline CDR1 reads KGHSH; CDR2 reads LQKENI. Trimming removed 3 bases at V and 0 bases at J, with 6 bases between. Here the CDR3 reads CASSPVISYNEQFF. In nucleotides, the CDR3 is TGTGCCAGCTCACCTGTGATCTCCTACAATGAGCAGTTCTTC.

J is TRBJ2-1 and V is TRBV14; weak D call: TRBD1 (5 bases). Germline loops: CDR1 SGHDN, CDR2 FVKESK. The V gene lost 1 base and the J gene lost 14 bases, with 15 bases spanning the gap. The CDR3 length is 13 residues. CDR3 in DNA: TGTGCCAGCAGCCAAGCCCTCGACAGTGCGGAGTTCTTC. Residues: CASSQALDSAEFF. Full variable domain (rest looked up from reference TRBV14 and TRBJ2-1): EAGVTQFPSHSVIEKGQTVTLRCDPISGHDNLYWYRRVMGKEIKFLLHFVKESKQDESGMPNNRFLAERTGGTYSTLKVQPAELEDSGVYFCASSQALDSAEFFGPGTRLTVL.

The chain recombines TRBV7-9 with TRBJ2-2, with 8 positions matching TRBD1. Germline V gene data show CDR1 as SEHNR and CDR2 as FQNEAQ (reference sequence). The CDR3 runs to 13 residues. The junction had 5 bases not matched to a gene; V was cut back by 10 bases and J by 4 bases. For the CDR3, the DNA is TGTGCCACCTGGACAGGGAGCACCGGGGAGCTGTTTTTT. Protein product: CATWTGSTGELFF.

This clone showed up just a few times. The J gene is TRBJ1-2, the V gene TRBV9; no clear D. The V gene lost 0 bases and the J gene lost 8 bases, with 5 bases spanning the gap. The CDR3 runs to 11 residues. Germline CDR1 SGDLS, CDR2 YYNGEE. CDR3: CASSVGRGYTF. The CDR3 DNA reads TGTGCCAGCAGCGTAGGTCGGGGCTACACCTTC.

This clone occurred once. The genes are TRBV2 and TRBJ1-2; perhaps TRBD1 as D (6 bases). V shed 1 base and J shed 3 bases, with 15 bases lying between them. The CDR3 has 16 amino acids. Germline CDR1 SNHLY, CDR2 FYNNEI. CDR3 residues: CASSEGQAWEDYGYTF. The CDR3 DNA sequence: TGTGCCAGCAGTGAAGGACAGGCCTGGGAGGACTATGGCTACACCTTC.

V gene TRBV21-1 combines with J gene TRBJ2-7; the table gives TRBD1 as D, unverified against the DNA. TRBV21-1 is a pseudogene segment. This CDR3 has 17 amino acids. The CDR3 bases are TGTGCCAGCAGCAAATGTGAGGACAGGCTTCGTTCCTACGAGCAGTACTTC. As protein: CASSKCEDRLRSYEQYF.

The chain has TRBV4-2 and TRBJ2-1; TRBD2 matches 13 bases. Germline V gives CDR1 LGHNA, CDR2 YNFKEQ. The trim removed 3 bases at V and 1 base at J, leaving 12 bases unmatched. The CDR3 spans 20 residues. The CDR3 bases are TGTGCCAGCAGCCAGGACTCCGGGACTAGCGGGACCCCGTCCTACAATGAGCAGTTCTTC. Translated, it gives CASSQDSGTSGTPSYNEQFF.

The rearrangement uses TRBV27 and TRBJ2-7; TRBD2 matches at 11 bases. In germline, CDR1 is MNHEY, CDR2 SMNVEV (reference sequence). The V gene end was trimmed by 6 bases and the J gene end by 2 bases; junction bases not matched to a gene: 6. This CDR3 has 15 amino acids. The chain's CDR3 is CASSLGTSGPYEQYF. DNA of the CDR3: TGTGCCAGCAGCCTAGGGACTAGCGGACCCTACGAGCAGTACTTC.

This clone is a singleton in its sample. Here the CDR3 DNA reads TGTGCCAGTCTTGATGACAGGACCTTTCGTGGCTACACCTTC. It yields the protein CASLDDRTFRGYTF. The gene calls are TRBV2 and TRBJ1-2; possible D gene TRBD1, 6 bases. Trimming shortened V by 9 bases and J by 7 bases, and 21 bases separated the two germline ends. CDR3 length equals 14 residues. Germline loops: CDR1 SNHLY, CDR2 FYNNEI.

The CDR3 reads CASSPGQLGGTNEKLFF. The CDR3 bases are TGCGCCAGCAGCCCTGGCCAGTTGGGGGGGACTAATGAAAAACTGTTTTTT. This chain uses TRBV4-3 with TRBJ1-4; D possibly corresponds to TRBD1 (5 bases). Germline assignment: CDR1 LGHNA and CDR2 YSLEER. V shed 4 bases and J shed 2 bases, with 17 bases lying between them. The CDR3 is 17 residues long.

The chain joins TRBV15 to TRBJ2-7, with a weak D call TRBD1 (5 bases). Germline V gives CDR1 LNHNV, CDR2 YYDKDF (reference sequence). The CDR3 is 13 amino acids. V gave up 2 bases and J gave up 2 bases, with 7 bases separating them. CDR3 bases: TGTGCCACCAGCAGATTGGACACCTACGAGCAGTACTTC. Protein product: CATSRLDTYEQYF.

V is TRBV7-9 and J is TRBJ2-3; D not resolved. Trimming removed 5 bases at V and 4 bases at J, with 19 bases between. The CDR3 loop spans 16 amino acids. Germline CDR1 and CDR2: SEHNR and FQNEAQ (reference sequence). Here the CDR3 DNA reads TGTGCCAGCAGCCTGATACTACTCCGGGCCCCAGATACGCAGTATTTT. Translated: CASSLILLRAPDTQYF. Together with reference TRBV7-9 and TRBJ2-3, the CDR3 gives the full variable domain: DTGVSQNPRHKITKRGQNVTFRCDPISEHNRLYWYRQTLGQGPEFLTYFQNEAQLEKSRLLSDRFSAERPKGSFSTLEIQRTEQGDSAMYLCASSLILLRAPDTQYFGPGTRLTVL.

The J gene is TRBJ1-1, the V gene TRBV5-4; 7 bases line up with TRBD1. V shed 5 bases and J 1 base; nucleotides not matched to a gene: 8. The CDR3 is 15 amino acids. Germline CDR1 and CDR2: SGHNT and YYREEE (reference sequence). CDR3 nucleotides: TGTGCCAGCAGTCCGAAGGGACAGTCGAACACTGAAGCTTTCTTT. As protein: CASSPKGQSNTEAFF.

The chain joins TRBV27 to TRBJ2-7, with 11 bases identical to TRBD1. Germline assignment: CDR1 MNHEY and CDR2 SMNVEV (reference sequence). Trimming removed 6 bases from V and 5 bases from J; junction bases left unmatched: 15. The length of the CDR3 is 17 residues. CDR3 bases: TGTGCCAGCAGCGACCGGGACAGGGGGTCTTTTATCAACGAGCAGTACTTC. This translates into CASSDRDRGSFINEQYF.

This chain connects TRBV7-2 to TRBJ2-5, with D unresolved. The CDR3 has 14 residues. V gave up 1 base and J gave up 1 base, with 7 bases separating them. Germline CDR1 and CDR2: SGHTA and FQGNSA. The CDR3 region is CASSLERVQETQYF. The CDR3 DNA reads TGTGCCAGCAGCTTAGAGAGAGTCCAAGAGACCCAGTACTTC. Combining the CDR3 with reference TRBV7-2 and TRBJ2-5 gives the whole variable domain GAGVSQSPSNKVTEKGKDVELRCDPISGHTALYWYRQSLGQGLEFLIYFQGNSAPDKSGLPSDRFSAERTGGSVSTLTIQRTQQEDSAVYLCASSLERVQETQYFGPGTRLLVL.

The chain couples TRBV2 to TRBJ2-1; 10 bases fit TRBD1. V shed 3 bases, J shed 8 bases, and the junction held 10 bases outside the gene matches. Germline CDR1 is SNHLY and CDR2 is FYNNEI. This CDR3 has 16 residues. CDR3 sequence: CASSDGPGQGKHEQFF. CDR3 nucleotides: TGTGCCAGCAGTGACGGACCGGGACAGGGGAAACATGAGCAGTTCTTC.

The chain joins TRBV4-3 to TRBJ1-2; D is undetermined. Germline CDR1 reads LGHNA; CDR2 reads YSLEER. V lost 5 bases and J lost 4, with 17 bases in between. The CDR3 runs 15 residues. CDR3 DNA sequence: TGCGCCAGCAGCGCACAAGACCGTAACCCCTATGGCTACACCTTC. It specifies CASSAQDRNPYGYTF.

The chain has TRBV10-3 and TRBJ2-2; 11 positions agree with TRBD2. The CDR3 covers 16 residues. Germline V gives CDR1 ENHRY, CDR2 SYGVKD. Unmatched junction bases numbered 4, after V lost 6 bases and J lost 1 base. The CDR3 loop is CAIRGTSGRNTGELFF. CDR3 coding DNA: TGTGCCATCAGGGGGACTAGCGGAAGGAACACCGGGGAGCTGTTTTTT.

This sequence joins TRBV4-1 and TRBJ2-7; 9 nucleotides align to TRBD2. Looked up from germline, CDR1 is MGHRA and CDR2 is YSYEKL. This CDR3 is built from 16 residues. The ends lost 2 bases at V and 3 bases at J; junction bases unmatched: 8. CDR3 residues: CASSQLVAGEGYEQYF. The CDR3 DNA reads TGCGCCAGCAGCCAACTAGTAGCGGGAGAAGGCTACGAGCAGTACTTC.

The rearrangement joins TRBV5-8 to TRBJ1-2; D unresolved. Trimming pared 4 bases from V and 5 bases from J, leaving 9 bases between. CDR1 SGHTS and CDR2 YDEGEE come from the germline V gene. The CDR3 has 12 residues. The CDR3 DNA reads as TGTGCCAGCAGCCGGGCGCAATATGGCTACACCTTC. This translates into CASSRAQYGYTF.

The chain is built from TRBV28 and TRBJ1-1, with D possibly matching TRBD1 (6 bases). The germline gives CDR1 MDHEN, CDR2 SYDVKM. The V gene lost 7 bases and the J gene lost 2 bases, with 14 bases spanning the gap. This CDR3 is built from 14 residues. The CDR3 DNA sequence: TGTGCCAGCACTCCCTCAGGGGAAAACACTGAAGCTTTCTTT. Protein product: CASTPSGENTEAFF. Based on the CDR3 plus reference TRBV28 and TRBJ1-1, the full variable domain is DVKVTQSSRYLVKRTGEKVFLECVQDMDHENMFWYRQDPGLGLRLIYFSYDVKMKEKGDIPEGYSVSREKKERFSLILESASTNQTSMYLCASTPSGENTEAFFGQGTRLTVV.

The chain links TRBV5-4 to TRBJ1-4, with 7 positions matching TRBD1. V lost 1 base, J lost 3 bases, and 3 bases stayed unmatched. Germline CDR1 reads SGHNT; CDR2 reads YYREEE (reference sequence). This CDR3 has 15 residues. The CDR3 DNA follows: TGTGCCAGCAGCTTGTATGACAGGGCTAATGAAAAACTGTTTTTT. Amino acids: CASSLYDRANEKLFF.

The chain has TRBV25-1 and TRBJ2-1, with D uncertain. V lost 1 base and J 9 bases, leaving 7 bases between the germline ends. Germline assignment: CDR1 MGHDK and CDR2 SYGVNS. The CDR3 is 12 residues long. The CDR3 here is CASSEWLVEQFF. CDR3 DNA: TGTGCCAGCAGTGAATGGCTAGTTGAGCAGTTCTTC.

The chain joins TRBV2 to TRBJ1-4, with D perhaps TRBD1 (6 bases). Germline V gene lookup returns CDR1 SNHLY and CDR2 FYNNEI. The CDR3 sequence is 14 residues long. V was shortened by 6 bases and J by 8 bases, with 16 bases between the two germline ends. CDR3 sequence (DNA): TGTGCCAGCAGGGGCACCGGACAGTTCGAAAAACTGTTTTTT. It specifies CASRGTGQFEKLFF. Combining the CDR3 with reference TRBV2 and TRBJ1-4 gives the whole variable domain EPEVTQTPSHQVTQMGQEVILRCVPISNHLYFYWYRQILGQKVEFLVSFYNNEISEKSEIFDDQFSVERPDGSNFTLKIRSTKLEDSAMYFCASRGTGQFEKLFFGSGTQLSVL.

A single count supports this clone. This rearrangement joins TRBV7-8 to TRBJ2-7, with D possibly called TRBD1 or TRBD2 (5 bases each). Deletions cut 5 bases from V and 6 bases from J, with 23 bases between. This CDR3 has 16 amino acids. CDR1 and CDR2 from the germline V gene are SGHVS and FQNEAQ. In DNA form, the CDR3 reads TGTGCCAGCAGCCCGACCGGGACCCCGGGGTTCCCCGAGCAGTACTTC. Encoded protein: CASSPTGTPGFPEQYF.